These 14 T cell receptor beta chains were sequenced from one sample in a study of T cell responses to AZD1222 COVID-19 vaccine. Using immunoSEQ multiplex PCR, the repertoire was profiled, and TCRdb retains in-frame clones only, with some absent. The data contain around 110,000 clones, about 90% of them singletons. The sample consisted of peripheral blood, taken 28 days after the second AZD1222 dose. The receptors stem from an adult who received the AZD1222 COVID-19 vaccine.

The V gene is TRBV29-1, the J gene TRBJ2-1; 8 bases fit TRBD1. The CDR3 extends over 13 amino acids. The V gene's germline CDR1 is SQVTM and CDR2 ANQGSEA. The CDR3 is CRVVGQGGNEQFF. In DNA form, the CDR3 reads TGCAGGGTAGTTGGACAGGGAGGCAATGAGCAGTTCTTC.

The chain employs TRBV10-3 and TRBJ1-5; D might be TRBD1 (6 bases). This CDR3 region has 17 residues. Germline V gene sequence: CDR1 ENHRY, CDR2 SYGVKD. V lost 2 bases to trimming and J lost 0 bases, with 14 bases between them. The CDR3 reads CAISEARGSDSNQPQHF. For the CDR3, the DNA is TGTGCCATCAGTGAGGCCAGGGGCTCGGATAGCAATCAGCCCCAGCATTTT.

CDR3 sequence reads: CASSQRTANTEAFF. CDR3 coding DNA: TGTGCCAGCAGCCAAAGGACAGCGAACACTGAAGCTTTCTTT. This chain connects TRBV16 to TRBJ1-1, with D possibly TRBD1 on 6 matching bases. Germline lookup yields CDR1 KGHSY and CDR2 FQNENV. V was clipped by 2 bases and J by 1 base, with 8 bases between them. CDR3 length: 14 residues. The full variable domain, its missing parts supplied by reference TRBV16 and TRBJ1-1, is GEEVAQTPKHLVRGEGQKAKLYCAPIKGHSYVFWYQQVLKNEFKFLISFQNENVFDETGMPKERFSAKCLPNSPCSLEIQATKLEDSAVYFCASSQRTANTEAFFGQGTRLTVV.

The genes are TRBV28 and TRBJ1-5, with D uncertain. The CDR3 has 14 residues. CDR1 MDHEN and CDR2 SYDVKM come from the germline V gene. V gave up 2 bases and J gave up 5 bases, with 10 bases separating them. This chain's CDR3 is CASSLVGLYQPQHF. CDR3 coding DNA: TGTGCCAGCAGTTTAGTAGGGCTTTATCAGCCCCAGCATTTT.

The chain uses TRBV3-1 (or the pseudogene TRBV3-2) and TRBJ1-1, with unresolved D. V lost 7 bases, J lost 1 base, and 4 bases lay in between. CDR1 is LGHDT and CDR2 is YNNKEL in the germline V gene (reference sequence). There are 11 residues in the CDR3. The CDR3 sequence is CASKGNTEAFF. CDR3 nucleotides: TGTGCCAGCAAGGGGAACACTGAAGCTTTCTTT.

J is TRBJ2-7 and V is TRBV5-6; TRBD2 might be the D (6 bases). The V gene's germline CDR1 is SGHDT and CDR2 YYEEEE. The CDR3 loop spans 13 amino acids. V was cut by 4 bases and J by 3 bases, with 11 bases left in between. CDR3 bases: TGTGCCAGCAGCGGGGGGACCTTCTACGAGCAGTACTTC. Protein: CASSGGTFYEQYF.

The chain recombines TRBV2 with TRBJ1-5, with D tentatively TRBD1 (6 bases). The V end was cut by 10 bases, the J end by 6 bases, with 16 bases between. The CDR3 is 13 amino acids. CDR1 and CDR2 from the germline V gene are SNHLY and FYNNEI. The CDR3 region is CAIQGGGSQPQHF. The CDR3 coding sequence is TGTGCCATACAGGGCGGGGGGTCTCAGCCCCAGCATTTT.

The J gene is TRBJ2-7, the V gene TRBV11-2; D possibly corresponds to TRBD1 (5 bases). V gave up 4 bases and J gave up 2 bases, with 15 bases separating them. Per the germline V gene, CDR1 is SGHAT and CDR2 is FQNNGV. The CDR3 has 15 residues. The CDR3 is CASSSIDRNPYEQYF. Here the CDR3 DNA reads TGTGCCAGCAGCTCCATTGACAGAAACCCCTACGAGCAGTACTTC. Filled out from reference TRBV11-2 and TRBJ2-7, the complete variable domain reads EAGVAQSPRYKIIEKRQSVAFWCNPISGHATLYWYQQILGQGPKLLIQFQNNGVVDDSQLPKDRFSAERLKGVDSTLKIQPAKLEDSAVYLCASSSIDRNPYEQYFGPGTRLTVT.

The V call is TRBV11-2, the J call TRBJ1-1; D is uncertain. Germline CDR1 SGHAT, CDR2 FQNNGV. The CDR3 is made up of 16 amino acids. V lost 6 bases and J lost 2, with 19 bases in between. The CDR3 DNA reads TGTGCCAGCAGTCATAGGGCTCGGCAAATTAACACTGAAGCTTTCTTT. Its translation: CASSHRARQINTEAFF.

A single count supports this clone. The chain links TRBV5-1 to TRBJ1-3; TRBD1 is a possible D gene (6 bases). The germline CDR1 and CDR2 sequences are SGHRS and YFSETQ. This CDR3 comprises 15 residues. Trimming cost V 0 bases and J 4 bases, with 11 bases left between them. CDR3 protein: CASSLGAGEGNTIYF. The CDR3 DNA is TGCGCCAGCAGCTTGGGAGCAGGGGAAGGAAACACCATATATTTT.

The J gene is TRBJ2-1, the V gene TRBV29-1; 10 bases are a match to TRBD2. Germline V gene lookup returns CDR1 SQVTM and CDR2 ANQGSEA. Germline trimming cut 4 bases from V and 7 bases from J; bases unmatched to any gene: 7. The CDR3 loop spans 14 amino acids. In nucleotides, the CDR3 is TGCAGCGTTGTGGCTAGCGGGAGCGGTAATGAGCAGTTCTTC. It encodes CSVVASGSGNEQFF.

This chain joins TRBV3-1 (or the pseudogene TRBV3-2) and TRBJ2-3, with TRBD2 matching over 7 bases. Germline trimming cut 4 bases from V and 2 bases from J; bases unmatched to any gene: 6. This CDR3 comprises 15 residues. The germline CDR1 and CDR2 sequences are LGHDT and YNNKEL (reference sequence). CDR3 DNA: TGTGCCAGCAGCCCACTTGCGGGAGTCACAGATACGCAGTATTTT. Its protein is CASSPLAGVTDTQYF.

This chain joins TRBV30 and TRBJ1-5; a weak D match, TRBD1 (5 bases). V was shortened by 4 bases and J by 3 bases, with 10 bases between the two germline ends. Germline V gives CDR1 GTSNPN, CDR2 SVGIG (reference sequence). This CDR3 has 13 residues. The CDR3 spells CAWTRDPNQPQHF. The CDR3 DNA is TGTGCCTGGACCAGGGATCCCAATCAGCCCCAGCATTTT.

V usage is TRBV7-3 and J usage is TRBJ1-2; D remains unclear. The CDR3 loop spans 13 amino acids. V was trimmed by 5 bases and J by 3 bases, leaving 10 bases between them. Germline V gives CDR1 SGHTA, CDR2 FQGTGA. CDR3 in amino acids: CASSPDKYYGYTF. CDR3 coding DNA: TGTGCCAGCAGCCCTGACAAATACTATGGCTACACCTTC.